The clone carrying this T cell receptor beta chain was counted between two and nine times. Its antigen is unknown. The data belong to a study of T cell responses to AZD1222 COVID-19 vaccine. Overall study results and limits: Among vaccine-associated CD4 TCRs, coverage spanned spike, with dominance at 160-218 and 743-854.

The CDR3 length is 16 residues. Trimming shortened V by 3 bases and J by 4 bases, and 18 bases separated the two germline ends. Germline V gene data show CDR1 as SGHVS and CDR2 as FNYEAQ. Measured with immunoSEQ multiplex PCR; TCRdb has only the in-frame clones, and not every one. The repertoire includes 120,000 or so clones, 80% to 90% of them detected once, and about 29% sits in the top ten. V and J are TRBV7-6 and TRBJ2-5; a weak D match, TRBD2 (5 bases). The clonotype comes from an adult who received the AZD1222 COVID-19 vaccine. Sequencing was performed on peripheral blood, taken 28 days after the second AZD1222 dose. This chain's CDR3 is CASSFLLGSVRETQYF. The CDR3 bases are TGTGCCAGCAGCTTTCTTTTAGGGAGTGTCCGAGAGACCCAGTACTTC. Full variable domain (remainder filled in from reference TRBV7-6 and TRBJ2-5): GAGVSQSPRYKVTKRGQDVALRCDPISGHVSLYWYRQALGQGPEFLTYFNYEAQQDKSGLPNDRFSAERPEGSISTLTIQRTEQRDSAMYRCASSFLLGSVRETQYFGPGTRLLVL.